This passage covers 16 T cell receptor beta chains from one sample sequenced in a study of OX40 agonist ivuxolimab in advanced cancers. The table came from immunoSEQ multiplex PCR; TCRdb's copy has only in-frame clones and leaves some out. The sample yields 65,000 to 85,000 clones, under 90% seen once. The input for sequencing was CD4+ or CD8+ T cells sorted from blood, taken in a trial of the OX40 agonist ivuxolimab. These receptors originate from an adult with an advanced solid tumor such as melanoma, head and neck, liver or kidney cancer.

In its sample, this clone was seen once. The V and J genes are TRBV7-2 and TRBJ2-2; TRBD1 aligns across 12 bases. This CDR3 region has 16 residues. V shed 1 base, J shed 6 bases, and the junction held 3 bases outside the gene matches. The germline gives CDR1 SGHTA, CDR2 FQGNSA. The CDR3 nucleotides are TGTGCCAGCAGCTTAGTTGGGACAGGGGGCCCCGGGGAGCTGTTTTTT. It translates to CASSLVGTGGPGELFF.

The genes are TRBV7-3 and TRBJ2-2, with no clear D. V lost 3 bases and J lost 6, with 5 bases in between. Germline lookup yields CDR1 SGHTA and CDR2 FQGTGA. The CDR3 loop spans 12 amino acids. This CDR3 is CASSFLAGELFF. The CDR3 nucleotides read TGTGCCAGCAGCTTTTTAGCCGGGGAGCTGTTTTTT.

The V and J genes are TRBV6-1 and TRBJ1-1; unclear D gene. V shed 5 bases and J shed 1 base, with 11 bases lying between them. Germline V gives CDR1 MNHNS, CDR2 SASEGT. The CDR3 loop spans 14 amino acids. Written as DNA, the CDR3 is TGTGCCAGCAGTTCCAGACGGCAGAACACTGAAGCTTTCTTT. Translation: CASSSRRQNTEAFF.

As regards this clone: The identical CDR3 is also encoded by other nucleotide sequences in the sample. The chain has TRBV5-1 and TRBJ2-7; TRBD2 might be the D (5 bases). This CDR3 has 14 residues. Germline V lookup: CDR1 SGHRS, CDR2 YFSETQ. Trimming pared 4 bases from V and 2 bases from J, leaving 13 bases between. The CDR3 bases are TGCGCCAGCAGCCTGGAGGCCAGAACCTACGAGCAGTACTTC. This codes for CASSLEARTYEQYF.

This chain joins TRBV2 and TRBJ2-2; 8 nucleotides agree with TRBD1. Germline values: CDR1 SNHLY, CDR2 FYNNEI. The ends lost 10 bases at V and 2 bases at J; junction bases unmatched: 3. This CDR3 contains 13 residues. The CDR3 protein is CATDRGNTGELFF. The CDR3 DNA sequence: TGTGCCACAGACAGGGGAAACACCGGGGAGCTGTTTTTT.

The V and J genes are TRBV19 and TRBJ1-1; D not resolved. Germline lookup yields CDR1 LNHDA and CDR2 SQIVND (reference sequence). The CDR3 contains 13 residues. V was trimmed by 5 bases and J by 3 bases, leaving 10 bases between them. CDR3 sequence reads: CASSHPSDTEAFF. The CDR3 DNA reads as TGTGCCAGTAGTCACCCCTCGGACACTGAAGCTTTCTTT.

The rearrangement joins TRBV7-8 to TRBJ2-7, with a tentative D call TRBD1 (6 bases). CDR1 SGHVS and CDR2 FQNEAQ come from the germline V gene. The CDR3 has 15 amino acids. Trimming cost V 2 bases and J 2 bases, with 13 bases left between them. The CDR3 protein is CASSLIWDTAYEQYF. The CDR3 DNA reads as TGTGCCAGCAGCTTAATTTGGGACACTGCCTACGAGCAGTACTTC.

The rearrangement uses TRBV7-2 and TRBJ2-3, with TRBD2 identical over 7 bases. V dropped 5 bases and J dropped 1; count of bases not matched to a gene: 6. Per the germline V gene, CDR1 is SGHTA and CDR2 is FQGNSA. The CDR3 is 15 residues long. The CDR3: CASSITSARTDTQYF. In DNA, the CDR3 is TGTGCCAGCAGCATTACTAGCGCGCGCACAGATACGCAGTATTTT.

The rearrangement links TRBV11-2 to TRBJ2-5, with 12 bases aligning to TRBD1. The CDR3 spans 14 residues. Germline-derived CDR1 and CDR2 are SGHAT and FQNNGV. The V segment lost 8 bases and the J segment 4 bases; nucleotides outside the gene matches: 5. The CDR3 DNA reads as TGTGCCAGCCGGGACAGGGGGCAGGGAGAGACCCAGTACTTC. Amino acid sequence: CASRDRGQGETQYF.

The chain has TRBV7-3 and TRBJ2-2; 7 nucleotides match TRBD1. The CDR3 has 15 amino acids. J was trimmed by 2 bases and V by 3 bases; bases with no gene match: 3. CDR1 and CDR2 from the germline V gene are SGHTA and FQGTGA. CDR3: CASSFDRANTGELFF. DNA of the CDR3: TGTGCCAGCAGCTTTGACAGGGCCAACACCGGGGAGCTGTTTTTT.

The CDR3 DNA is TGTGCCAGCAGCTCGACAGGGGGAAACTGGCAAGGAGATACGCAGTATTTT. Amino acids: CASSSTGGNWQGDTQYF. The V and J genes are TRBV7-2 and TRBJ2-3; 9 bases line up with TRBD1. The germline V gene encodes CDR1 SGHTA and CDR2 FQGNSA. The J segment lost 5 bases and the V segment lost 4 bases, leaving 13 bases of the junction unmatched. This CDR3 region has 17 residues.

The chain combines TRBV7-2 with TRBJ2-7, with a tentative D call TRBD1 (6 bases). Between the trimmed V and J ends, which lost 4 bases and 3 bases, there was a span of 10 bases. Germline V gene sequence: CDR1 SGHTA, CDR2 FQGNSA. The CDR3 sequence is 13 residues long. Here the CDR3 reads CASSSDRYYEQYF. The CDR3 nucleotides read TGTGCCAGCAGCTCCGACAGGTACTACGAGCAGTACTTC. Complete variable domain (other parts from reference TRBV7-2 and TRBJ2-7): GAGVSQSPSNKVTEKGKDVELRCDPISGHTALYWYRQSLGQGLEFLIYFQGNSAPDKSGLPSDRFSAERTGGSVSTLTIQRTQQEDSAVYLCASSSDRYYEQYFGPGTRLTVT.

This clone appeared once. V is TRBV7-6 and J is TRBJ2-7; 7 nucleotides agree with TRBD1. Germline V CDR1 and CDR2: SGHVS, FNYEAQ. CDR3 length: 13 amino acids. V dropped 5 bases and J dropped 6; count of bases not matched to a gene: 7. The CDR3: CASSAFTGAEQYF. In nucleotides, the CDR3 is TGTGCCAGCAGCGCCTTTACAGGGGCCGAGCAGTACTTC.

Of note for this clone: This specimen includes other DNA sequences encoding the same CDR3. The CDR3 DNA reads TGTGCCAGCTCACAACAAGAGACCCAGTACTTC. This gives the protein CASSQQETQYF. The V call is TRBV18, the J call TRBJ2-5; the D is unclear. Between the trimmed V and J ends, which lost 4 bases and 2 bases, there was a span of 2 bases. Germline CDR1 and CDR2: KGHSH and LQKENI. This CDR3 has 11 residues. Together with reference TRBV18 and TRBJ2-5, the CDR3 gives the full variable domain: NAGVMQNPRHLVRRRGQEARLRCSPMKGHSHVYWYRQLPEEGLKFMVYLQKENIIDESGMPKERFSAEFPKEGPSILRIQQVVRGDSAAYFCASSQQETQYFGPGTRLLVL.

The chain employs TRBV19 and TRBJ2-7; D might be TRBD2 (5 bases). The germline CDR1 and CDR2 sequences are LNHDA and SQIVND (reference sequence). Between the trimmed V and J ends, which lost 0 bases and 0 bases, there was a span of 9 bases. This CDR3 is 15 amino acids long. The CDR3 reads CASSIEGGNSYEQYF. CDR3 coding DNA: TGTGCCAGTAGTATAGAAGGAGGCAACTCCTACGAGCAGTACTTC.

The chain combines TRBV2 with TRBJ2-7; no definite D call. Germline V CDR1 and CDR2: SNHLY, FYNNEI. The CDR3 is 12 residues long. The ends were cut back, 5 bases at V and 7 bases at J, with 12 bases in the middle. CDR3 protein: CASSTTLKEQYF. The CDR3, as DNA: TGTGCCAGCAGTACTACCCTAAAAGAGCAGTACTTC.